Here is one TCR beta chain with its context. The CDR3 consists of 15 residues. Germline V gives CDR1 SGHRS, CDR2 YFSETQ. Between the trimmed V and J ends, which lost 0 bases and 7 bases, there was a span of 11 bases. This sample was taken from a study of blood T cell repertoires in COVID-19. Study context: In each case, the material was cDNA or gDNA derived from T cells, B-cell-depleted T cells, or PBMCs.

Libraries were prepared by immunoSEQ multiplex PCR; TCRdb keeps only in-frame clonotypes and omits some of them. The sample lists approximately 220,000 clones, 86% occurring once. Grouping used clinical history reported by participants in a survey and questionnaire. A COVID-19 case had been met by exposed participants during the 2 weeks before study entry. The receptor was derived from a woman aged 30 to 39 who had been exposed to COVID-19. The chain couples TRBV5-1 to TRBJ1-6, with D possibly being TRBD1 (6 bases). What was sequenced was PBMCs or T cells enriched from blood (not recorded which). CDR3 nucleotide sequence: TGCGCCAGCAGCTTGGATCAGGGGAAAAATTCACCCCTCCACTTT. Protein product: CASSLDQGKNSPLHF.